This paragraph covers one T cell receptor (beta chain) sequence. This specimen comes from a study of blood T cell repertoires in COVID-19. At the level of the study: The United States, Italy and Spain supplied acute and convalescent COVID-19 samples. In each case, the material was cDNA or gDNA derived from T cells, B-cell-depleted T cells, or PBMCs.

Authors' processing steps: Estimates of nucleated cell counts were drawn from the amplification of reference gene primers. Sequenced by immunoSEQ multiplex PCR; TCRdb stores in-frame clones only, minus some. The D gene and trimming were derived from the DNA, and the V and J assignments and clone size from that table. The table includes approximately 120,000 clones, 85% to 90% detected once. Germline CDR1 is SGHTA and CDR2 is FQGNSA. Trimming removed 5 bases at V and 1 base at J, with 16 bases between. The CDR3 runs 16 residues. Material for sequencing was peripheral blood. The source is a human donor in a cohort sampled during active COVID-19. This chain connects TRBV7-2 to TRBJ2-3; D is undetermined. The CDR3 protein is CASSPTSFAGTDTQYF. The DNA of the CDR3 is TGTGCCAGCAGCCCGACAAGCTTTGCCGGCACAGATACGCAGTATTTT.